What follows are 9 T cell receptor beta chains derived from one specimen sequenced in a study of cytomegalovirus exposure and HLA in healthy donors. This table comes from immunoSEQ multiplex PCR, and its TCRdb copy is limited to in-frame clones, with some not included. This table has under 150,000 clones, around four fifths appearing once. The sample consisted of PBMCs. Receptors originate from a woman aged 30 to 39 in good health and CMV-seronegative.

The chain links TRBV5-1 to TRBJ2-5; D possibly corresponds to TRBD2 (6 bases). Trimming took off 7 bases at V and 1 base at J, with 17 bases between the two ends. The germline V gene has CDR1 SGHRS and CDR2 YFSETQ. The CDR3 is made up of 15 amino acids. The CDR3 DNA reads as TGCGCCAGCCTCCAGATGGGACTCCCCCAAGAGACCCAGTACTTC. As protein: CASLQMGLPQETQYF.

The chain links TRBV5-4 to TRBJ2-5; 7 bases align to TRBD1. Germline V gene sequence: CDR1 SGHNT, CDR2 YYREEE (reference sequence). This CDR3 has 15 amino acids. Losses at the gene ends were 5 bases for V and 2 bases for J; bases not matched to a gene: 9. CDR3 coding DNA: TGTGCCAGCAGATTGTACAGGGGACGGCAAGAGACCCAGTACTTC. Translation: CASRLYRGRQETQYF.

As to this clone: Other DNA sequences in this specimen translate into the identical CDR3. The chain uses TRBV6-6 and TRBJ1-2; D is unresolved. Trimming shortened V by 5 bases and J by 5 bases, and 6 bases separated the two germline ends. Germline V gives CDR1 MNHNY, CDR2 SVGAGI (reference sequence). This CDR3 is 11 amino acids long. The CDR3 is CASSPYYGYTF. CDR3 in DNA: TGTGCCAGCAGTCCGTATTATGGCTACACCTTC.

Turning to this clone: Other DNA sequences in the same sample also yield this CDR3. The V call is TRBV28, the J call TRBJ1-1; D is undetermined. Germline CDR1 reads MDHEN; CDR2 reads SYDVKM. The CDR3 loop spans 12 amino acids. V was pared by 3 bases and J by 5 bases, with 7 bases between. CDR3 residues: CASSLAGTEAFF. In nucleotides, the CDR3 is TGTGCCAGCAGTTTGGCCGGGACTGAAGCTTTCTTT. The full variable domain, its missing parts supplied by reference TRBV28 and TRBJ1-1, is DVKVTQSSRYLVKRTGEKVFLECVQDMDHENMFWYRQDPGLGLRLIYFSYDVKMKEKGDIPEGYSVSREKKERFSLILESASTNQTSMYLCASSLAGTEAFFGQGTRLTVV.

The chain combines TRBV6-6 with TRBJ1-3; D ambiguous. V lost 0 bases, J lost 7 bases, and 4 bases lay in between. The CDR3 loop spans 12 amino acids. Germline CDR1 MNHNY, CDR2 SVGAGI (reference sequence). Here the CDR3 reads CASSYSSNTIYF. The CDR3 nucleotides are TGTGCCAGCAGTTACTCGAGCAACACCATATATTTT.

V usage is TRBV23-1 and J usage is TRBJ2-4; D is possibly TRBD2 (7 bases). TRBV23-1 is reported as an ORF; its role is uncertain. Trimming shortened V by 3 bases and J by 3 bases, and 15 bases separated the two germline ends. CDR3 length: 16 amino acids. Here the CDR3 DNA reads TGCGCCAGCAGTCATCGGGGGGCTGTCGACAAAAACATTCAGTACTTC. Its translation: CASSHRGAVDKNIQYF.

This chain connects TRBV19 to TRBJ2-1; TRBD2 matches 8 bases. V shed 0 bases and J 5 bases; nucleotides not matched to a gene: 3. The germline V gene encodes CDR1 LNHDA and CDR2 SQIVND (reference sequence). The CDR3 length is 15 residues. Here the CDR3 DNA reads TGTGCCAGTAGTATAGACGGGGGGGCCCACAATGAGCAGTTCTTC. It codes for CASSIDGGAHNEQFF.

The CDR3 bases are TGTGCCAGCAGAGGAGGGAGGGCGGACACTGAAGCTTTCTTT. Protein sequence: CASRGGRADTEAFF. The chain couples TRBV6-6 to TRBJ1-1; the D is unclear. The length of the CDR3 is 14 residues. Germline V gene sequence: CDR1 MNHNY, CDR2 SVGAGI (reference sequence). V was clipped by 6 bases and J by 3 bases, with 14 bases between them.

The chain links TRBV7-8 to TRBJ1-5; a possible D gene is TRBD1 (5 bases). CDR1 SGHVS and CDR2 FQNEAQ come from the germline V gene. Trimming pared 1 base from V and 3 bases from J, leaving 13 bases between. CDR3 size: 16 residues. The CDR3 reads CASSLVGGGYNQPQHF. The CDR3 DNA follows: TGTGCCAGCAGCTTAGTTGGCGGGGGTTACAATCAGCCCCAGCATTTT.